The clone carrying this T cell receptor beta chain was observed many times. The sample originates from a study of spatial heterogeneity in lung cancer. As to time point: sample taken at primary tumor resection. Using its own MiXCR run on the 5' RACE reads, TCRdb lists one record per CDR3 protein. The table lists tens of thousands of distinct CDR3 sequences, less than 6% of them singletons. Trimming stripped 5 bases from V and 6 bases from J, with 17 bases between. The CDR3 is 15 amino acids. Germline V gene data show CDR1 as SEHNR and CDR2 as FQNEAQ (reference sequence). The chain recombines TRBV7-9 with TRBJ2-1; possibly TRBD2 for D (6 bases). Sequenced material: PBMCs, taken at surgery. The source is a male donor with early-stage non-small cell lung cancer. The CDR3 loop is CASSLVGGSPNEQFF. The CDR3 DNA reads TGTGCCAGCAGCCTCGTGGGGGGAAGTCCCAATGAGCAGTTCTTC.